This is a list of T cell receptor beta chains from one sample in a study of CD8 T cells in ankylosing spondylitis. TCRdb re-analysed the 5' RACE reads in MiXCR, keeping a single row per CDR3 protein. The top ten hold roughly 4.9% of the sample, which has 200,000 to 250,000 distinct CDR3 sequences, under 8.5% seen once. Input material: blood, either unsorted or a sorted T cell fraction (not recorded which). The receptors originated from a female donor with ankylosing spondylitis or in good health (not recorded which). Both conserved end residues are part of each CDR3. The D gene is left open where the match is weak. Some rows mark clone size as missing; the rest say once, few, many or name a class of expanded clone.

TRBJ2-2,NA,TRBV19,many,TGTGCCAGTAGCCTTACCATTCAGGGCGGGGAGCTGTTTTTT,CASSLTIQGGELFF
TRBJ2-1,NA,TRBV11-2,many,TGTGCCAGCAGCACAGGGGAGGGTAGTGAGCAGTTCTTC,CASSTGEGSEQFF
TRBJ2-1,TRBD1,TRBV20-1,few,TGCTGTGCTAGAGGCCGCCCGGGACAGGGGTCCTACAATGAGCAGTTCTTC,CCARGRPGQGSYNEQFF
TRBJ2-2,NA,TRBV7-8,many,TGTGCCAGCAGCCCCGTTTGGCGGGCGAACACCGGGGAGCTGTTTTTT,CASSPVWRANTGELFF
TRBJ2-7,NA,TRBV5-1,many,TGCGCCAGCAGACTCCTCGAGGGACCCTCCTACGAGCAGTACTTC,CASRLLEGPSYEQYF
TRBJ2-1,TRBD2,TRBV6-2/TRBV6-3,many,TGTGCCAGCAGTTACTCGCTAGCGGGAGGTCAGGAGCAGTTCTTC,CASSYSLAGGQEQFF
TRBJ2-1,TRBD2,TRBV20-1,many,TGCAGTGCTAAGGGCGGGAGAGTGCCTGGGGAGCAGTTCTTC,CSAKGGRVPGEQFF
TRBJ2-1,NA,TRBV7-2,NA,TGTGCCAGCAGCTCACATTTGGGCCGTGGCTGTGAGCAGTTCTTC,CASSSHLGRGCEQFF
TRBJ1-2,TRBD1,TRBV6-2/TRBV6-3,few,TGTGCCAGCAGTCTACAGGGGGCGAGAATCTATGGCTACACCTTC,CASSLQGARIYGYTF
TRBJ2-7,TRBD1,TRBV4-2,many,TGTGCCAGCAGCCAAGCTTCCGAACCGGACAGGAAATACGAGCAGTACTTC,CASSQASEPDRKYEQYF
TRBJ2-1,NA,TRBV28,many,TGTGCCAGCAGTCCCGGGACCCAGAGGGGTAATGAGCAGTTCTTC,CASSPGTQRGNEQFF
TRBJ1-2,TRBD1,TRBV28,many,TGTGCCAGCAGTCAAAGGACAGGGTGGATCTATGGCTACACCTTC,CASSQRTGWIYGYTF
TRBJ2-2,NA,TRBV4-3,few,TGCGCCAGCAGCCAAGTCTTTGGGAACACCGGGGAGCTGTTTTTT,CASSQVFGNTGELFF
TRBJ1-1,NA,TRBV6-2/TRBV6-3,many,TGTGCCAGCAGTTATGCACGGACAGACTATATGAACACTGAAGCTTTCTTT,CASSYARTDYMNTEAFF
TRBJ1-5,NA,TRBV12-3/TRBV12-4,many,TGTGCCAGCAGTTTATCGGGGAATAGCAATCAGCCCCAGCATTTT,CASSLSGNSNQPQHF
TRBJ2-1,TRBD1,TRBV20-1,many,TGCAGTGCTAGTCCGGGACAGGGGGCCTACAATGAGCAGTTCTTC,CSASPGQGAYNEQFF
TRBJ1-1,NA,TRBV6-1,many,TGTGCCAGCAGACTTCCCAGGGAGAGGTCTGAAGCTTTCTTT,CASRLPRERSEAFF
TRBJ2-3,TRBD2,TRBV20-1,many,TGCAGTGCTAGAGATTTCGCCCCTCGTATCGGGAGGGCGCAGTATTTT,CSARDFAPRIGRAQYF
TRBJ1-1,NA,TRBV10-3,NA,TGTGCCATCAGAGGTGGCAGGTCCGGGGGGAACACTGAAGCTTTCTTT,CAIRGGRSGGNTEAFF
TRBJ1-4,NA,TRBV7-2,once,TGTGCCAGCAGCTTAAGAAGTAGAGCTAATGAAAAACTGTTTTTT,CASSLRSRANEKLFF
TRBJ2-6,TRBD1,TRBV10-3,many,TGTGCCATCAGTGAGTACTTCACCCGGGACAGCGACTACTCTGGGGCCAACGTCCTGACTTTC,CAISEYFTRDSDYSGANVLTF
TRBJ1-1,NA,TRBV6-2/TRBV6-3,many,TGTGCCAGCAGTTTCCAGGGGCCGGGTGCTGAAGCTTTCTTT,CASSFQGPGAEAFF
TRBJ2-5,NA,TRBV10-2,NA,TGCGCCAGCAGTGAGATGAGGGTCCAAGAGACCCAGTACTTC,CASSEMRVQETQYF
TRBJ1-2,TRBD1,TRBV30,NA,TGTGCCTGGAACAGGGGCGACTATGGCTACACCTTC,CAWNRGDYGYTF
TRBJ2-5,NA,TRBV7-2,few,TGTGCCAGCAGCTTTCGGGGGAACCAAGAGACCCAGTACTTC,CASSFRGNQETQYF
TRBJ2-1,NA,TRBV6-2/TRBV6-3,NA,TGTGCCAGCAGTAGTACCGACAGTCCTCGGGGTGAGCAGTTCTTC,CASSSTDSPRGEQFF
TRBJ2-1,NA,TRBV29-1,many,TGCAGCGTTGACCGCGGGAACTTCGGCAATGAGCAGTTCTTC,CSVDRGNFGNEQFF